This paragraph reports one TCR beta chain. It lacks a known antigen. Per-base quality was not reported, and no clone a single base away is much larger than it. CDR1 and CDR2 are read off the germline V gene (reference sequence) as LNHDA and SQIVND. After removal of 1 base from V and 6 bases from J, the junction retains 4 bases not matched to a gene. The CDR3 measures 15 amino acids from cysteine to phenylalanine. The read is trimmed to its CDR3 DNA, 45 bases read in frame from base 1. The record originates from a study of Ad26.COV2.S vaccination and SARS-CoV-2 variants (dated by TCRdb to 2020 to 2023). About the investigation overall: Donors in the vaccine arm were drawn from COV1001, a multicentre, randomized, double-blind, placebo-controlled phase I-IIa trial testing Ad26.COV2.S in healthy adults. Ad26.COV2.S was administered intramuscularly at a dose of 5x10^10 or 1x10^11 viral particles, either as one shot or as two shots given 56 days apart. TCRbeta repertoire sequencing served as the tool for gauging how specific and how broad the SARS-CoV-2-reactive T cell receptors were following Ad26.COV2.S vaccination. A total of roughly 32 samples were included in the TCR-sequenced set, comprising around 19 Ad26.COV2.S vaccine recipients, 5 placebo recipients and 8 SARS-CoV-2 convalescent individuals. Trial participants were randomized into five groups of five: low-dose or high-dose Ad26.COV2.S given once or twice, or placebo on both occasions. Investigators did not know the trial group allocation while performing experiments and assessing outcomes. Summary of the overall study and its limitations: The study was not powered for comparison of responses between vaccine doses or regimens. The authors noted that total T cell responses may have been underestimated by the TCR breadth and depth analyses. Vaccine and placebo recipients had similar non-spike TCR breadth, a finding consistent with the vaccine containing only spike. After vaccination, substantial breadth of spike-specific CD8+ and CD4+ T cell responses was reported. Spike-specific TCR breadth was higher in Ad26.COV2.S recipients than in placebo recipients (P = 0.0014).

Per the publication, the treatment or condition label means: some 20 received Ad26.COV2.S at low or high dose, single or two shots; 5 received placebo; per-sample allocation not given. For vaccine and placebo recipients, the sequenced repertoires came from samples collected on day 63 after the first injection. In Cohort 1b, roughly 25 adults aged 18-55 years were enrolled at a single site in Boston, USA, between 29 July and 7 August 2020. Ad26.COV2.S consisted of a replication-incompetent adenovirus type 26 vector by which a prefusion-stabilized SARS-CoV-2 spike protein from the original Wuhan strain was expressed. The immunoSEQ Assay was used to sequence TCRbeta CDR3 regions. After extraction, genomic DNA underwent amplification by bias-controlled multiplex PCR, followed by high-throughput sequencing. The authors' analysis ran thus. To quantify the absolute abundance of every unique TCRbeta CDR3 region, sequences were collapsed and filtered. T cell fraction was estimated by normalization of TCRbeta template counts to usable DNA, with usable DNA being measured through amplification of reference genes present in all nucleated cells. Repertoire TCRs were annotated as SARS-CoV-2-specific by exact matching of V gene, CDR3 amino acid sequence and J gene to a known reactive TCR set. The reference SARS-CoV-2 TCR set came from MIRA and was filtered for enrichment in COVID-19-positive ImmuneCODE repertoires, removing public or cross-reactive TCRs. Using the MIRA antigens, annotated TCRs were further analysed by specific ORF or by position within an ORF. Breadth was defined as annotated unique rearrangements over total unique productive rearrangements; depth was the summed frequency of those rearrangements. Group comparisons of TCR breadth used two-sided Wilcoxon rank-sum tests. The table comes from immuneACCESS by way of TCRdb, which keeps in-frame sequences with V and J called. Part of the clones is missing from these tables; in studies checked, under half for an unresolved V gene and the rest for unknown reasons. The DNA gave D and trimming, while V, J and clone size come from that table. A total of 300,000 to 400,000 clones appear in this sample, around 83% of them only once. Under 2% of the sample belongs to the ten largest clones.

The chain is encoded by TRBV19 joined to TRBJ1-5, and 9 junctional nucleotides match TRBD1. This TCR was recovered from a person between 18 and 59 years old who received the Ad26.COV2.S COVID-19 vaccine or a placebo. This material consisted of peripheral blood, taken in a trial of Ad26.COV2.S vaccine versus placebo. The CDR3 reads as follows: CASSIGGTGTQPQHF. The base sequence is TGTGCCAGTAGTATAGGCGGGACAGGGACTCAGCCCCAGCATTTT.